This TCR beta chain was documented in a study of T cell repertoires in cytomegalovirus infection. Looking at the study overall: CMV epitopes in the study were HLA-C-restricted (recently identified) and HLA-B-restricted (well studied). Public signatures in TCR beta pointed to CMV infection and matching HLA type.

This clonotype turned up a few times. Its antigen remains unidentified. V lost 5 bases to trimming and J lost 6 bases, with 23 bases between them. The CDR3 loop spans 17 amino acids. The germline V gene has CDR1 MNHEY and CDR2 SMNVEV (reference sequence). TCRdb reprocessed the reads via MiXCR and lists one record per CDR3 protein. This sample carries about 770,000 distinct CDR3 sequences, under 35% of them seen once, and the ten largest clones take around 13%. The origin of this receptor is a human donor in good health (CMV status not recorded). Some clones in this sample may be carry-over from other donors' samples. The sample consisted of cultured CD8+ T cells from PBMCs, taken from culture after CMV antigen stimulation. This chain connects TRBV27 to TRBJ1-5; D remains unclear. DNA of the CDR3: TGTGCCAGCAGTAGGGATGCCAGAGGCAATGTTCGTCAGCCCCAGCATTTT. This translates into CASSRDARGNVRQPQHF.